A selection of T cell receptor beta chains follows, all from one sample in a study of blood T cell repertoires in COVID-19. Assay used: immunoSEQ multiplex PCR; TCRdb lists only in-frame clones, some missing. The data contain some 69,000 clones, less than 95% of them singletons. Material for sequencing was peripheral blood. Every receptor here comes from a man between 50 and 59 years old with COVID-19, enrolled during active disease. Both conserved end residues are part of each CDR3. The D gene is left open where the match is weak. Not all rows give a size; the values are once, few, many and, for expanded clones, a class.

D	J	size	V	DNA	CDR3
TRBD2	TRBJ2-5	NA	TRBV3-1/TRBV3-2	TGTGCCAGCAGCCAAGAAATGGGACTAGCGGGATTTCAGGAGACCCAGTACTTC	CASSQEMGLAGFQETQYF
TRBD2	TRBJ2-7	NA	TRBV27	TGTGCCAGCAGTAACACGGGACTAGCGGATGTCTACGAGCAGTACTTC	CASSNTGLADVYEQYF
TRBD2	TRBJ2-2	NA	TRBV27	TGTGCCAGCAGTTTTAGGCTAGCGGGAGCGAACACCGGGGAGCTGTTTTTT	CASSFRLAGANTGELFF
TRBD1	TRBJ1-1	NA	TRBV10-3	TGTGCCATCAGTGAGCCGGACAGGGGGCGTACTGAAGCTTTCTTT	CAISEPDRGRTEAFF
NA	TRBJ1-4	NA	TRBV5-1	TGCGCCAGCAGCAGGACAGCGAGTAATGAAAAACTGTTTTTT	CASSRTASNEKLFF
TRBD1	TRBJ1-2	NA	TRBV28	TGTGCCAGCAGTACCATCGCGCGGACAGGGTACGTAGTGCATGGCTACACCTTC	CASSTIARTGYVVHGYTF
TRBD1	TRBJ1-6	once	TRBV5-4	TGTGCCAGCAGCTTCGGGACAGGCTATAATTCACCCCTCCACTTT	CASSFGTGYNSPLHF
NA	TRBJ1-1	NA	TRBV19	TGTGCCAGTAGGGGGTTGGGTGAGGGGAACACTGAAGCTTTCTTT	CASRGLGEGNTEAFF
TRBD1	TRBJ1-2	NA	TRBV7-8	TGTGCCAGCAGCCCTGGACAGGACCAGACCTATGGCTACACCTTC	CASSPGQDQTYGYTF
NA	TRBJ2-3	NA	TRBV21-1	TGTGCCAGCAGCGTCATATCAGGGGGCAGCCCAGATACGCAGTATTTT	CASSVISGGSPDTQYF
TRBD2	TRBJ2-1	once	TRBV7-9	TGTGCCAGCAGCTTACCGCGGGAGGTTAGGGATGAGCAGTTCTTC	CASSLPREVRDEQFF
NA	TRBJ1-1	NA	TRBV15	TGTGCCACCAGGGCTCGGAGAGAGAACACTGAAGCTTTCTTT	CATRARRENTEAFF
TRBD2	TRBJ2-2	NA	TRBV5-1	TGCGCCAGCAGCTTTATGGGAGGGGCCACCGGGGAGCTGTTTTTT	CASSFMGGATGELFF
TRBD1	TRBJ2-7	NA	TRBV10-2	TGCGCCAGCAGTGTAGGGGACAGGACCTACGAGCAGTACTTC	CASSVGDRTYEQYF
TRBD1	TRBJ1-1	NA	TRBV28	TGTGCCAGCAGTTCCCCGGGACAGGGTTCTGAAGCTTTCTTT	CASSSPGQGSEAFF
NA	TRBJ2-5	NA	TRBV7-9	TGTGCCAGCAGCTTAGGGGTTCTTGGACAGTCGGAGACCCAGTACTTC	CASSLGVLGQSETQYF
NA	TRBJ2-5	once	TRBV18	TGTGCCAGCTCACCAACTTTCTCGGGAATTCACCAAGAGACCCAGTACTTC	CASSPTFSGIHQETQYF
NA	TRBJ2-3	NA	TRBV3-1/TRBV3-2	TGTGCCAGCAGCCCTCGGACTAGCACAGATACGCAGTATTTT	CASSPRTSTDTQYF
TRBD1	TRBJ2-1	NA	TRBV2	TGTGCCAGCAGGGGTGACAGGGGCCCTTACAATGAGCAGTTCTTC	CASRGDRGPYNEQFF
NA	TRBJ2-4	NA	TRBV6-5	TGTGCCAGCAGTTGTCTGCGGATATTAACCAAAAACATTCAGTACTTC	CASSCLRILTKNIQYF
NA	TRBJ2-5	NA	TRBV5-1	TGCGCCAGCAGCTTAGATAGAGAAGAGACCCAGTACTTC	CASSLDREETQYF
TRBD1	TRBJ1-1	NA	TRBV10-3	TGTGCCATCAGTTCGACAGGGCAGGACACTGAAGCTTTCTTT	CAISSTGQDTEAFF
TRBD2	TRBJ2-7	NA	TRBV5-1	TGCGCCAGCAGCTTGGCCCGTCCTAGGACTAGCGGGTCTAGTAGGGCCTACGAGCAGTACTTC	CASSLARPRTSGSSRAYEQYF
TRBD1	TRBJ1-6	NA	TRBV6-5	TGTGCCAGCAGTCAGCAGGGGGACTATAATTCACCCCTCCACTTT	CASSQQGDYNSPLHF
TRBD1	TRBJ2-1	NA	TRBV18	TGTGCCAGCACCCGGGACAGACTCTACAATGAGCAGTTCTTC	CASTRDRLYNEQFF
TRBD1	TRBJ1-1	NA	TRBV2	TGTGCCAGCAGTGGACAGGGGAACACTGAAGCTTTCTTT	CASSGQGNTEAFF
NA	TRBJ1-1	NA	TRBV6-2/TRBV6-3	TGTGCCAGCAGCGACACATGGACTGAAGCTTTCTTT	CASSDTWTEAFF
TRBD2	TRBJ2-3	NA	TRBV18	TGTGCCAGCTCATCCGGGACTAGCGGCTCCACAGATACGCAGTATTTT	CASSSGTSGSTDTQYF
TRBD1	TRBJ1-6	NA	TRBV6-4	TGTGCCAGCAGTGGACAGGGTGGGAGTTCACCCCTCCACTTT	CASSGQGGSSPLHF
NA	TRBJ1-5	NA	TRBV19	TGTGCCAGTAGTATCAGGATGGGTCAGCCCCAGCATTTT	CASSIRMGQPQHF
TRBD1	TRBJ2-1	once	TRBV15	TGTGCCACCAGCAGAGATTTGGCATCAGGGGGCCTGAAATGGAATGAGCAGTTCTTC	CATSRDLASGGLKWNEQFF
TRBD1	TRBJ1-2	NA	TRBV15	TGTGCCACCAGCAGGGATAGACAGGGGGTATCGTTTGGCTACACCTTC	CATSRDRQGVSFGYTF
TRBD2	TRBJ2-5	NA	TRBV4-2	TGTGCCAGCAGCCAAGTCGTTCAAGCGGGAGGGCGGGAGACCCAGTACTTC	CASSQVVQAGGRETQYF
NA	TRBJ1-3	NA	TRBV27	TGTGCCAGCAGTTTTAAAGGGCCAGGGTCCACAAGCTCTGGAAACACCATATATTTT	CASSFKGPGSTSSGNTIYF
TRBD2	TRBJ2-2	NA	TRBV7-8	TGTGCCAGCAGCTGGGGGACTAGCGGGAGGGCCTACACCGGGGAGCTGTTTTTT	CASSWGTSGRAYTGELFF
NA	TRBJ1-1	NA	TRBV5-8	TGTGCCAGCAGCATTGCTACCACTGAAGCTTTCTTT	CASSIATTEAFF
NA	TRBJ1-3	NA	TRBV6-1	TGTGCCAGCAGTGAAGTACACAGCTCCTCTGGAAACACCATATATTTT	CASSEVHSSSGNTIYF
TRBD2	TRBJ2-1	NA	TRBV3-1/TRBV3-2	TGTGCCAGCAGCCAAGTCGGGAGGGCCAGTAATGAGCAGTTCTTC	CASSQVGRASNEQFF
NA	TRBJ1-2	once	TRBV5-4	TGTGCCAGCAGCTTGGCCGGCAGGCCTAACTATGGCTACACCTTC	CASSLAGRPNYGYTF
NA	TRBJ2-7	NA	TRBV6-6	TGTGCCAGCAGTTACTCCTTCGCTAGAGGTGGCGAGCAGTACTTC	CASSYSFARGGEQYF
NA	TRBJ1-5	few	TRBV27	TGTGCCAGCAGTTCAGGGGTTAGCAATCAGCCCCAGCATTTT	CASSSGVSNQPQHF
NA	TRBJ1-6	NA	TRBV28	TGTGCCAGCAGTTCCGGTACCATGGTCTCACCCCTCCACTTT	CASSSGTMVSPLHF
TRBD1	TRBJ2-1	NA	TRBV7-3	TGTGCCAGCAGCCCCTCCGGGACAGGATGGGTTGAGCAGTTCTTC	CASSPSGTGWVEQFF
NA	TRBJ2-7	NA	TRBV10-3	TGTGCCATCAGTGAGTCGAACTCAGGGACCTACGAGCAGTACTTC	CAISESNSGTYEQYF
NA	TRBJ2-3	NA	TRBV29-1	TGCAGCGTTGATCGGGGGACCCGCACAGATACGCAGTATTTT	CSVDRGTRTDTQYF
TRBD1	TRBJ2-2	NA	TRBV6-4	TGTGCCAGCAGTGAGTGGGGGACAGGGAGCACCGGGGAGCTGTTTTTT	CASSEWGTGSTGELFF
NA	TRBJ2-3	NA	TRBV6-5	TGTGCCAGCAGTTACGGCACAGGAATATTCACAGATACGCAGTATTTT	CASSYGTGIFTDTQYF